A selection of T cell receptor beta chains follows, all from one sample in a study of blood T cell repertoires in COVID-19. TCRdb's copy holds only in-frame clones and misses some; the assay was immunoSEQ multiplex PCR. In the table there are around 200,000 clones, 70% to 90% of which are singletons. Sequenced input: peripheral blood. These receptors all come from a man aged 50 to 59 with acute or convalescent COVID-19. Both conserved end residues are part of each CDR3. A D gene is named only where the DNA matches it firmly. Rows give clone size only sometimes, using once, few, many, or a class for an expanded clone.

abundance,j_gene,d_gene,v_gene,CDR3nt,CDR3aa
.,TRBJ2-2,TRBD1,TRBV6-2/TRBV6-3,TGTGCCAGCAGTTACGGGGGACAGGCGAACACCGGGGAGCTGTTTTTT,CASSYGGQANTGELFF
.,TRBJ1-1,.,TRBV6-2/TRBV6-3,TGTGCCAGCAGTTACTGGCCGGGAAGCAACGATGCTTTCTTT,CASSYWPGSNDAFF
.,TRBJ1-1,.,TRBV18,TGTGCCAGCTCACCAAGTAGCAGAAACACTGAAGCTTTCTTT,CASSPSSRNTEAFF
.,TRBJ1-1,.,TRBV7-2,TGTGCCAGCACTAAGGGGGGGGGCTACACTGAAGCTTTCTTT,CASTKGGGYTEAFF
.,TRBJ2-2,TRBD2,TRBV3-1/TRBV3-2,TGTGCCAGCAGCTTCCTCGGAGGCGGGGGGGCCGGGGAGCTGTTTTTT,CASSFLGGGGAGELFF
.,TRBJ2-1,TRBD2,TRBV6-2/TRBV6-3,TGTGCCAGCAGTATCCTAGCGGGGGGGCTCGGTGAGCAGTTCTTC,CASSILAGGLGEQFF
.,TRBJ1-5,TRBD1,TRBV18,TGTGCCAGCTCGCCGGGGACAGGGCGAAATCAGCCCCAGCATTTT,CASSPGTGRNQPQHF
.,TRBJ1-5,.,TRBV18,TGTGCCAGCTCACCAGGGGCCTCGCTTAATCAGCCCCAGCATTTT,CASSPGASLNQPQHF
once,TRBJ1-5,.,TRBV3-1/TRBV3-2,TGTGCCAGCAGCCTGGGCGGGGGCGATCAGCCCCAGCATTTT,CASSLGGGDQPQHF
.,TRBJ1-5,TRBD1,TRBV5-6,TGTGCCAGCAGCTCGTGGACAGGGGCCCCCAATCAGCCCCAGCATTTT,CASSSWTGAPNQPQHF
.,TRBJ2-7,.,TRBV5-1,TGCGCCAGCAGCTTGGCTCCTCAGGGGACCTACGAGCAGTACTTC,CASSLAPQGTYEQYF
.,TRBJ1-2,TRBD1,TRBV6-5,TGTGCCAGCAGTTCAAGGGACAGGGTTAACTATGGCTACACCTTC,CASSSRDRVNYGYTF
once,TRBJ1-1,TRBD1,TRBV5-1,TGCGCCAGCTCAACCCAGGGGGAATTGGGCACTGAAGCTTTCTTT,CASSTQGELGTEAFF
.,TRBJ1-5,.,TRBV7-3,TGTGCCAGCAGTTCAACCAGCGGGCCCCAGCATTTT,CASSSTSGPQHF
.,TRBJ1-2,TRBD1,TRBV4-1,TGCGCCAGCAGCTTCGGAAGCTCAGGGGGAGGCTATGGCTACACCTTC,CASSFGSSGGGYGYTF
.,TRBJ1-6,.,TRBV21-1,TGTGCCAGCAGCACCGACAGACGGGATAATTCACCCCTCCACTTT,CASSTDRRDNSPLHF
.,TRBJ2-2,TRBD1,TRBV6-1,TGTGCCAGCAGTGAACAGGGGGCGAACACCGGGGAGCTGTTTTTT,CASSEQGANTGELFF
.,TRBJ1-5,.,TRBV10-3,TGTGCCATCAGTGAAGGGAGAGGAAGCAATCAGCCCCAGCATTTT,CAISEGRGSNQPQHF